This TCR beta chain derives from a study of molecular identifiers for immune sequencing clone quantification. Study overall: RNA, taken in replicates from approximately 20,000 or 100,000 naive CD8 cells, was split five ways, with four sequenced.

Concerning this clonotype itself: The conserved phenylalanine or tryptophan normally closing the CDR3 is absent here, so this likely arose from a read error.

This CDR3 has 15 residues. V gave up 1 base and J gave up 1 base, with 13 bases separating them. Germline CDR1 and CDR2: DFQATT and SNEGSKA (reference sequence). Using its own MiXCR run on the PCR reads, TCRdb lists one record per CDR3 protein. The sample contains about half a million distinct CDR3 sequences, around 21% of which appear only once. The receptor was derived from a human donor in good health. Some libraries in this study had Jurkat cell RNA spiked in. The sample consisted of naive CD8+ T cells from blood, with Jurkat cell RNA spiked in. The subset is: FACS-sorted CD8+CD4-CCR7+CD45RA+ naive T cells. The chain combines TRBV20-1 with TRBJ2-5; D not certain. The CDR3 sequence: CSARVSDIIQETQYY. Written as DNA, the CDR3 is TGCAGTGCTAGAGTGTCCGACATAATCCAAGAGACCCAGTACTAC.